This T cell receptor beta chain was identified in a study of control samples from healthy donors and cancer patients. The CDR3 is made up of 13 amino acids. Germline V gives CDR1 MDHEN, CDR2 SYDVKM. With 6 bases clipped from V and 7 bases from J, the junction kept 6 bases outside the gene matches. The table came from immunoSEQ multiplex PCR; TCRdb's copy has only in-frame clones and leaves some out. The sample has about 120,000 clones, approximately 94% seen once. The chain recombines TRBV28 with TRBJ1-5, with 7 bases fitting TRBD1. Sequenced sample: PBMCs. This clonotype was obtained from a man in his forties or fifties with head and neck cancer. The DNA for the CDR3 is TGTGCCAGCAGAAACGACAGGGCCCAGCCCCAGCATTTT. Protein: CASRNDRAQPQHF.